The clone carrying this TCR beta chain was picked up a small number of times. Its antigen is unknown. Germline CDR1 LNHNV, CDR2 YYDKDF (reference sequence). V was cut by 5 bases and J by 0 bases, with 13 bases left in between. CDR3 length: 16 residues. The data stem from a study of cytomegalovirus exposure and HLA in healthy donors. At the level of the study: An earlier analysis identified fewer than 130 million unique TCR beta sequences in some 180 million T cells. Study results and limitations: When analyzed later, a missense DCLRE1C variant was found to be linked to TCR beta V- and J-gene trimming. Solely CMV serostatus was available to characterize immune exposure. Cytomegalovirus status was reportedly diagnosed by the classifier with high specificity and sensitivity.

PCR primers comprised 60 Vbeta and 13 Jbeta primers. Only in-frame clones appear in the TCRdb table, and some are missing; sequencing was by immunoSEQ multiplex PCR. Of about 160,000 clones in the sample, 71% were seen once. The receptor was isolated from a young woman in good health and CMV-seronegative. The sample comprised PBMCs. This chain links TRBV15 with TRBJ1-4; a possible D gene is TRBD1 (5 bases). CDR3 amino acids: CATSRNSRATNEKLFF. Written as DNA, the CDR3 is TGTGCCACCAGCCGAAACTCCAGGGCAACTAATGAAAAACTGTTTTTT. Together with reference TRBV15 and TRBJ1-4, the CDR3 gives the full variable domain: DAMVIQNPRYQVTQFGKPVTLSCSQTLNHNVMYWYQQKSSQAPKLLFHYYDKDFNNEADTPDNFQSRRPNTSFCFLDIRSPGLGDTAMYLCATSRNSRATNEKLFFGSGTQLSVL.